Here is one TCR beta chain with its context. These data are taken from a study of OX40 agonist ivuxolimab in advanced cancers. Method: immunoSEQ multiplex PCR; TCRdb's copy keeps in-frame clones and lacks some. The profile shows 75,000 to 80,000 clones, about 89% of them singletons. The CDR3 is made up of 14 amino acids. Trimming left V 2 bases short and J 4 bases short, with 14 bases between. CDR1 and CDR2 from the germline V gene are GTSNPN and SVGIG (reference sequence). The specimen was CD4+ or CD8+ T cells sorted from blood, collected in a trial of the OX40 agonist ivuxolimab. The receptor was isolated from an adult with an advanced solid tumor such as melanoma, head and neck, liver or kidney cancer. The genes are TRBV30 and TRBJ1-2; D possibly corresponds to TRBD1 (6 bases). CDR3 region: CAWSRGGLSYGYTF. The CDR3 bases are TGTGCCTGGAGTAGGGGGGGATTAAGCTATGGCTACACCTTC.